This section outlines one T cell receptor (beta chain) sequence together with its context. This specimen belongs to a study of blood T cell repertoires in COVID-19. Study details: The origin of the acute and convalescent COVID-19 samples was the United States, Italy and Spain.

Per the authors' pipeline: Amplification with reference gene primers provided the estimates of nucleated cell counts. TCRdb keeps only in-frame clones here, not all; method: immunoSEQ multiplex PCR. V, J and clone size derive from that table, while D and trimming were established from the DNA sequence. The sample carries 77,000 or so clones, 65% to 90% recorded once. CDR3 size: 17 residues. The sequence derives from a woman aged 55 to 70 with acute or convalescent COVID-19. The chain is built from TRBV12-2 and TRBJ2-1; the table's D call TRBD2 went unverified against the DNA. TRBV12-2 is designated a pseudogene. Sequencing input: peripheral blood. The CDR3 loop reads CASRLWTSGGPYNEQFF. As DNA, the CDR3 is TGTGCAAGTCGCTTGTGGACTAGCGGGGGACCTTACAATGAGCAGTTCTTC.